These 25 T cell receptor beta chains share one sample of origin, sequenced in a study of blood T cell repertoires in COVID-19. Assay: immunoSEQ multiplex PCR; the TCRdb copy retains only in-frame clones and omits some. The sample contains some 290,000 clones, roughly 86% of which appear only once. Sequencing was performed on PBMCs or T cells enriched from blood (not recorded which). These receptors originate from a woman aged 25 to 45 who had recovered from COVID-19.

CDR3 nucleotides: TGCGCCAGCAGTCAGAACCACAATGAGCAGTTCTTC. This sequence encodes CASSQNHNEQFF. The chain carries TRBV10-2 and TRBJ2-1; the D is unclear. Germline CDR1 WSHSY, CDR2 SAAADI. Trimming removed 5 bases from V and 5 bases from J, with 7 bases in between. The CDR3 has 12 amino acids.

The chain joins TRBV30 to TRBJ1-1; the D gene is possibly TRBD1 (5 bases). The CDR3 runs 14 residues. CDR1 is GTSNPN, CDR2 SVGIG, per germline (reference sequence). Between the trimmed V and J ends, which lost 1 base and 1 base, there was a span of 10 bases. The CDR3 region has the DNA TGTGCCTGGAGTGAAAAGGGGTCGAACACTGAAGCTTTCTTT. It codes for CAWSEKGSNTEAFF.

The CDR3 coding sequence is TGTGCCAGCAAAGGTCTAGGAACTGAAGCTTTCTTT. Translating gives CASKGLGTEAFF. V usage is TRBV14 and J usage is TRBJ1-1; D unresolved. V dropped 7 bases and J dropped 5 bases, with 11 bases sitting between them. This CDR3 region has 12 residues. Germline CDR1 and CDR2: SGHDN and FVKESK.

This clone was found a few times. For the CDR3, the DNA is TGTGCCAGCAGCCGCAACCTCCGGGAGCAGTACTTC. This codes for CASSRNLREQYF. The gene calls are TRBV11-2 and TRBJ2-7; D remains unclear. Germline V lookup: CDR1 SGHAT, CDR2 FQNNGV. The ends were cut back, 5 bases at V and 7 bases at J, with 12 bases in the middle. The CDR3 is 12 amino acids.

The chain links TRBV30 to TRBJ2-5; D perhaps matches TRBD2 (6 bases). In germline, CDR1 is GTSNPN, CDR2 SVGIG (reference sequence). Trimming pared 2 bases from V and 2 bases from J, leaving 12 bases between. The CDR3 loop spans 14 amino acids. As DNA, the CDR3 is TGTGCCTGGAGTCAAGCGGGTGTTCAAGAGACCCAGTACTTC. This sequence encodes CAWSQAGVQETQYF.

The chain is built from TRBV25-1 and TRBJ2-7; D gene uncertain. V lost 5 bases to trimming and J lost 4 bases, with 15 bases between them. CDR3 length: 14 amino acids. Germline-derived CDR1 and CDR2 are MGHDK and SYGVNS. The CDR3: CASSIHGEKYEQYF. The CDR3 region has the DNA TGTGCCAGCAGTATCCACGGAGAGAAGTACGAGCAGTACTTC.

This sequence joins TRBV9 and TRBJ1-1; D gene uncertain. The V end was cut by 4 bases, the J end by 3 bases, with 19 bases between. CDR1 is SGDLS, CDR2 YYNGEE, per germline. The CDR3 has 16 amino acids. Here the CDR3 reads CASSSTHGELDTEAFF. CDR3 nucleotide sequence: TGTGCCAGCAGCAGTACTCATGGGGAGTTAGACACTGAAGCTTTCTTT.

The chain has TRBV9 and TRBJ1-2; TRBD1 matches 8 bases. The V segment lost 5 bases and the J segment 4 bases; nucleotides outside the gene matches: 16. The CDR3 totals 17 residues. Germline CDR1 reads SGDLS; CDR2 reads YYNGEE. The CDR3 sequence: CASSGQTTGDYSYGYTF. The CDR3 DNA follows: TGTGCCAGCAGTGGCCAAACGACAGGGGATTATTCCTATGGCTACACCTTC.

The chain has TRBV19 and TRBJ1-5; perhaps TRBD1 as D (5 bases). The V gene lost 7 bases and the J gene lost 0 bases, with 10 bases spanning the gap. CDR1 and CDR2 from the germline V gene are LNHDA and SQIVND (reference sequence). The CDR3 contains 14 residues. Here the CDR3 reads CASMGRSSNQPQHF. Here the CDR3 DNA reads TGTGCCAGTATGGGGCGCAGTAGCAATCAGCCCCAGCATTTT.

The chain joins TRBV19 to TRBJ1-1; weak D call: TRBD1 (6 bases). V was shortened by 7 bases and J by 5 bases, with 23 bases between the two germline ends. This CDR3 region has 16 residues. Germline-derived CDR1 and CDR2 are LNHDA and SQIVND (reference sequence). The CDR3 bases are TGTGCCAGTATGCCGTTGGGGGCAGGGCCAAGAACTGAAGCTTTCTTT. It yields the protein CASMPLGAGPRTEAFF.

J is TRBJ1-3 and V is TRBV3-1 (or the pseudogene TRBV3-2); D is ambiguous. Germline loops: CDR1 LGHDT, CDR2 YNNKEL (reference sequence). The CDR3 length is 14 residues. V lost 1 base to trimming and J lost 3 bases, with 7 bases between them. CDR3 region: CASSQVSFGNTIYF. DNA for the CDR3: TGTGCCAGCAGCCAAGTATCTTTTGGAAACACCATATATTTT.

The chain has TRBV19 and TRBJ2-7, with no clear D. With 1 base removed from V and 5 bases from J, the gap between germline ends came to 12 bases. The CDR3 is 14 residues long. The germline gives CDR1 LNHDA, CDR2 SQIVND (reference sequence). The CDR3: CASSIGALEDEQYF. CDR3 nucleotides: TGTGCCAGTAGTATAGGCGCTCTAGAGGACGAGCAGTACTTC.

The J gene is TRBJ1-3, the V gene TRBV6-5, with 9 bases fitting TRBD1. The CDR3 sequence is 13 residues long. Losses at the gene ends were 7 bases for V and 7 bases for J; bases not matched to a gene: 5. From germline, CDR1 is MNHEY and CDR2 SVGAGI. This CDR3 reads CASIDRGFNTIYF. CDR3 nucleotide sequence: TGTGCCAGCATCGACAGGGGGTTTAACACCATATATTTT.

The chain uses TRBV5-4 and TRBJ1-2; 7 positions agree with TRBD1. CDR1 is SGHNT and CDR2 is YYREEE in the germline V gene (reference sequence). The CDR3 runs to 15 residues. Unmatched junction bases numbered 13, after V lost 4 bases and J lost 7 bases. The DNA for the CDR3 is TGTGCCAGCAGCCCGAGAAATGGACAGGTGGTTGGCTACACCTTC. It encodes CASSPRNGQVVGYTF.

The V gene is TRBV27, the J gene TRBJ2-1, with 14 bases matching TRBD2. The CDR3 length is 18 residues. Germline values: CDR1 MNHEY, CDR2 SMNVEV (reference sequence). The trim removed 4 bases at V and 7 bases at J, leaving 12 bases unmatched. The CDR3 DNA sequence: TGTGCCAGCAGTTCTATAAACAGAGGGACTAGCGGGAGTAATGAGCAGTTCTTC. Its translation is CASSSINRGTSGSNEQFF.

CDR3 loop: CASTSGTGNQPQHF. DNA of the CDR3: TGTGCCAGCACCTCAGGGACAGGCAATCAGCCCCAGCATTTT. This chain connects TRBV6-6 to TRBJ1-5, with TRBD1 identical over 7 bases. The CDR3 is 14 residues long. CDR1 and CDR2 from the germline V gene are MNHNY and SVGAGI (reference sequence). Losses at the gene ends were 7 bases for V and 2 bases for J; bases not matched to a gene: 5.

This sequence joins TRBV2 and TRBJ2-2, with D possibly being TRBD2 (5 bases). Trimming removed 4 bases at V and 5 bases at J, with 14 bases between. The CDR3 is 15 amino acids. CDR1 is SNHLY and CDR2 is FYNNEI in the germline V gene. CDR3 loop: CASSATPRRTGELFF. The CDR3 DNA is TGTGCCAGCAGTGCAACGCCAAGGAGGACCGGGGAGCTGTTTTTT.

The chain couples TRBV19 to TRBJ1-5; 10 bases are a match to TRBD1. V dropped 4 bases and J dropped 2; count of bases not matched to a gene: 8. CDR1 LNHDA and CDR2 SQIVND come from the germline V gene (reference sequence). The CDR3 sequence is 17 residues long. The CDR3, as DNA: TGTGCCAGTAGTACCCTGACAGGGGGCAGCGGCAATCAGCCCCAGCATTTT. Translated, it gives CASSTLTGGSGNQPQHF.

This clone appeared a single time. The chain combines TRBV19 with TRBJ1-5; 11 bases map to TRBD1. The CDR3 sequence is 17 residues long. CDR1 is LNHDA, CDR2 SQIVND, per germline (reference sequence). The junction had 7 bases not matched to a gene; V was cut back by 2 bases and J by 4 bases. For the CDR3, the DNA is TGTGCCAGTAGTATAACGTGGGACAGGGGGACGAATCAGCCCCAGCATTTT. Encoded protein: CASSITWDRGTNQPQHF.

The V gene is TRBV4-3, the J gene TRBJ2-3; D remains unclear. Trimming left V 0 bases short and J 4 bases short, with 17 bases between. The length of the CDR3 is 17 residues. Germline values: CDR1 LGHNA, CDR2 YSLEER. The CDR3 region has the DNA TGCGCCAGCAGCCAAGATGCCTCCCCAGGCGTTGCAGATACGCAGTATTTT. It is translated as CASSQDASPGVADTQYF.

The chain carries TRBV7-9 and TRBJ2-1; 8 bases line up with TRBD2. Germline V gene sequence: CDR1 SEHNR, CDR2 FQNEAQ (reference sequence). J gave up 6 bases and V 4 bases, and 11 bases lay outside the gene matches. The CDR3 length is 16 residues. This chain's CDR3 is CASSSVAGWGSNEQFF. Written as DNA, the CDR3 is TGTGCCAGCAGCTCAGTAGCGGGATGGGGGTCCAATGAGCAGTTCTTC.

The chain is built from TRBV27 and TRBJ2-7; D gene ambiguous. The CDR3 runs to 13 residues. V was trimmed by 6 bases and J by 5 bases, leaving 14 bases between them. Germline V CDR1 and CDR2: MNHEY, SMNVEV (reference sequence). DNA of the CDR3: TGTGCCAGCAGCCTCCCTGGGCTCGACGAGCAGTACTTC. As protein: CASSLPGLDEQYF.

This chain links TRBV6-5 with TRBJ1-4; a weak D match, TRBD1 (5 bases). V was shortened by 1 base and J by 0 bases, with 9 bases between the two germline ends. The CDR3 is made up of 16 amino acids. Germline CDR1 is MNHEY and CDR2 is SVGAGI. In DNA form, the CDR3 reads TGTGCCAGCAGTTACTTGCAGGGTTCAACTAATGAAAAACTGTTTTTT. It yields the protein CASSYLQGSTNEKLFF.

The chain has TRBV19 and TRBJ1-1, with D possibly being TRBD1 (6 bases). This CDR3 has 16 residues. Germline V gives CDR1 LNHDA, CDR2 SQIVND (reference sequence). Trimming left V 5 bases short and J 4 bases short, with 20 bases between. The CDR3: CASSGLNRVYRTEAFF. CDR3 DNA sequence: TGTGCCAGTAGTGGATTAAACAGGGTTTATCGCACTGAAGCTTTCTTT.

CDR3 sequence (DNA): TGTGCCAGCAGCCGGTCCGCGGGTGACTCCTACAATGAGCAGTTCTTC. Translating it yields CASSRSAGDSYNEQFF. The rearrangement uses TRBV5-5 and TRBJ2-1; weak D call: TRBD2 (5 bases). V gave up 4 bases and J gave up 0 bases, with 14 bases separating them. The CDR3 runs to 16 residues. Germline lookup yields CDR1 SGHKS and CDR2 YYEKEE (reference sequence).